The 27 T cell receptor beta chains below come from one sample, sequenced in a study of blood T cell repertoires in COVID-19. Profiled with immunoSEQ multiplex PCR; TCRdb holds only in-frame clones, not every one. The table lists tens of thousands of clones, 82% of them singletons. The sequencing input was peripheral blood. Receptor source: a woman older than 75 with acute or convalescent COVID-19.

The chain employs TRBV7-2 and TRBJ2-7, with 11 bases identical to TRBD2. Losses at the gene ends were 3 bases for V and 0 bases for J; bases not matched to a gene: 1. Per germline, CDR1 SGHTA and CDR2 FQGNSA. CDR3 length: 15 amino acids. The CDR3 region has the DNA TGTGCCAGCAGCTTGACTAGCGGGATCTCCTACGAGCAGTACTTC. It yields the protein CASSLTSGISYEQYF.

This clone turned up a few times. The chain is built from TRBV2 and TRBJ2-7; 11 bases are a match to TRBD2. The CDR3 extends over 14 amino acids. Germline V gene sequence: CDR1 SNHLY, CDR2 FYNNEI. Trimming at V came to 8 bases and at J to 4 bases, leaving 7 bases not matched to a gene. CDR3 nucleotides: TGTGCCAGCTACGGGACTAGCGGAGTATACGAGCAGTACTTC. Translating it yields CASYGTSGVYEQYF.

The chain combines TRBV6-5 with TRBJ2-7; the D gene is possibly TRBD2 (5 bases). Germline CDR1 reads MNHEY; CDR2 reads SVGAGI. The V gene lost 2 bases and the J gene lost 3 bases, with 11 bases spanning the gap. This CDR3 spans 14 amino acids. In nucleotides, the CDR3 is TGTGCCAGCAGTTACCGGGGAATACACTACGAGCAGTACTTC. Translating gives CASSYRGIHYEQYF.

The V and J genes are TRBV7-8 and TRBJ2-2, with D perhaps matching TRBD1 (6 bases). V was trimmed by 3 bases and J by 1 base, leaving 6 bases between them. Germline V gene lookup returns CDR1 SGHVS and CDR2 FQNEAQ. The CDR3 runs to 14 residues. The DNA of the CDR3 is TGTGCCAGCAGCTTGACAGGGAACACCGGGGAGCTGTTTTTT. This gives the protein CASSLTGNTGELFF.

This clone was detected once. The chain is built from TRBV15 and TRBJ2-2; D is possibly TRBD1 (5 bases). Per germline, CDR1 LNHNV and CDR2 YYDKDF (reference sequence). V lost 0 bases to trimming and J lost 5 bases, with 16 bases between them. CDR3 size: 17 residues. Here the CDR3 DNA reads TGTGCCACCAGCAGAGATCCCCCCGGGTCAGGGACCGGGGAGCTGTTTTTT. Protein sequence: CATSRDPPGSGTGELFF.

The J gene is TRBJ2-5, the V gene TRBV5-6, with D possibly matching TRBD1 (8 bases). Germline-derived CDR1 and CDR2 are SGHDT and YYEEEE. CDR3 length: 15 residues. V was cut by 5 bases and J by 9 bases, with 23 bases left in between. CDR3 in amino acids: CASRTTGGAKGAQYF. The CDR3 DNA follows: TGTGCCAGCAGGACCACAGGGGGGGCCAAGGGTGCCCAGTACTTC. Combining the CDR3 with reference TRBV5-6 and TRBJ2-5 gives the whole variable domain DAGVTQSPTHLIKTRGQQVTLRCSPKSGHDTVSWYQQALGQGPQFIFQYYEEEERQRGNFPDRFSGHQFPNYSSELNVNALLLGDSALYLCASRTTGGAKGAQYFGPGTRLLVL.

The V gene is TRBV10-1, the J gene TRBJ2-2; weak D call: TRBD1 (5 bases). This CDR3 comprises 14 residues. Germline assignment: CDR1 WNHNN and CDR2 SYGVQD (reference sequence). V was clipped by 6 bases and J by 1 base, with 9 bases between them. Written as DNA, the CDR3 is TGCGCCAGCAGCTTGGACAAGAACACCGGGGAGCTGTTTTTT. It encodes CASSLDKNTGELFF.

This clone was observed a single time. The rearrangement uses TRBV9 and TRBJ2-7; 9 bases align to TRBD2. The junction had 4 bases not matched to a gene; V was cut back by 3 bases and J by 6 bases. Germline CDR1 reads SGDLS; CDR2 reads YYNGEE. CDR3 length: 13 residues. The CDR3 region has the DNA TGTGCCAGCAGCGGCGGACTAGCGAGCGAGCAGTACTTC. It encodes CASSGGLASEQYF. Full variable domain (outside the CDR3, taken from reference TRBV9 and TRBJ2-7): DSGVTQTPKHLITATGQRVTLRCSPRSGDLSVYWYQQSLDQGLQFLIQYYNGEERAKGNILERFSAQQFPDLHSELNLSSLELGDSALYFCASSGGLASEQYFGPGTRLTVT.

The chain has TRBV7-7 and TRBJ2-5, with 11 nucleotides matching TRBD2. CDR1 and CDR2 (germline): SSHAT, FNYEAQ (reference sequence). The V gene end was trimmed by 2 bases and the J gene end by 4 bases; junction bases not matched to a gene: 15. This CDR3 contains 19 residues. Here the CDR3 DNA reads TGTGCCAGCAGCTTAAGGCCACCGGGACTAGCGGAGAGGGGAGAGACCCAGTACTTC. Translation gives CASSLRPPGLAERGETQYF.

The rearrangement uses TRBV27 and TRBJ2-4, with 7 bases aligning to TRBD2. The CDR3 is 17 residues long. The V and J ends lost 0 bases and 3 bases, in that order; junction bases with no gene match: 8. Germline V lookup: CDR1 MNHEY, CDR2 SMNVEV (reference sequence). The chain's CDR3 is CASSLSKGRAYKNIQYF. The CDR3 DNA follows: TGTGCCAGCAGTTTATCAAAGGGGAGGGCCTACAAAAACATTCAGTACTTC.

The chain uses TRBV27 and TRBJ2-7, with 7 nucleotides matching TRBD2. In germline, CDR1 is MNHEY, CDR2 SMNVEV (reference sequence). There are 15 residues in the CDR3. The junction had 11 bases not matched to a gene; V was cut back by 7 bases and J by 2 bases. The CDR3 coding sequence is TGTGCCAGCAAGTTCGGGTGGGAGGGCCCCTACGAGCAGTACTTC. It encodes CASKFGWEGPYEQYF.

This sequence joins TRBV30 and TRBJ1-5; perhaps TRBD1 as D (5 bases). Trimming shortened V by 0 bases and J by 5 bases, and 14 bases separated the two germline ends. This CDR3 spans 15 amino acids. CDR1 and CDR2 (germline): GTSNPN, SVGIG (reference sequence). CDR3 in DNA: TGTGCCTGGAGTGTACAGGTGCGGGGCGATCAGCCCCAGCATTTT. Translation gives CAWSVQVRGDQPQHF. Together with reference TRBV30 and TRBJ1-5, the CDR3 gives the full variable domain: SQTIHQWPATLVQPVGSPLSLECTVEGTSNPNLYWYRQAAGRGLQLLFYSVGIGQISSEVPQNLSASRPQDRQFILSSKKLLLSDSGFYLCAWSVQVRGDQPQHFGDGTRLSIL.

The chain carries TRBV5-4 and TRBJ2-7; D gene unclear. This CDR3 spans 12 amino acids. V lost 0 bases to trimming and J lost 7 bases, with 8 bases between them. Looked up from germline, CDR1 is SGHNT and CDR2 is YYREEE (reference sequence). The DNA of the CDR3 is TGTGCCAGCAGCTTGGAAGTCGGGGAGCAGTACTTC. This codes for CASSLEVGEQYF.

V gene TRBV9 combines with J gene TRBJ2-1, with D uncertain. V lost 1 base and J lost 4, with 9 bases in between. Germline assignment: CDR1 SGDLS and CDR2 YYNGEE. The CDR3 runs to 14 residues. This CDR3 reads CASSVNSGYNEQFF. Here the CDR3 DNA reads TGTGCCAGCAGCGTAAATAGTGGTTACAATGAGCAGTTCTTC.

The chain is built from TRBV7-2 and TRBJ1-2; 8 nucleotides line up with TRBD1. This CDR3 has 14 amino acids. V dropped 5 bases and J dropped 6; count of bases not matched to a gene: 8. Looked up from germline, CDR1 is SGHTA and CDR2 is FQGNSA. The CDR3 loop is CASSRDRGENGYTF. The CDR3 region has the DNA TGTGCCAGCAGCAGAGACAGGGGAGAGAATGGCTACACCTTC.

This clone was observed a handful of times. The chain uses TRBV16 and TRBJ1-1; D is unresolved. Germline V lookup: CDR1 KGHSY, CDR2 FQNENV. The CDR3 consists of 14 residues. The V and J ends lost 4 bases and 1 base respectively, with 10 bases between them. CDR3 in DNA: TGTGCCAGCAGCCCCAGGTCAGGGAACACTGAAGCTTTCTTT. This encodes CASSPRSGNTEAFF. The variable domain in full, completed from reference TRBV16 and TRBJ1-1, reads GEEVAQTPKHLVRGEGQKAKLYCAPIKGHSYVFWYQQVLKNEFKFLISFQNENVFDETGMPKERFSAKCLPNSPCSLEIQATKLEDSAVYFCASSPRSGNTEAFFGQGTRLTVV.

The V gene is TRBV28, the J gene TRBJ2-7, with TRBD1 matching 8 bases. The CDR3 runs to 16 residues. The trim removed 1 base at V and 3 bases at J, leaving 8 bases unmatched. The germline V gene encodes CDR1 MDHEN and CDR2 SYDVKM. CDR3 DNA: TGTGCCAGCAGTTTATTAAGGAACAGGGGGGTCTACGAGCAGTACTTC. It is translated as CASSLLRNRGVYEQYF.

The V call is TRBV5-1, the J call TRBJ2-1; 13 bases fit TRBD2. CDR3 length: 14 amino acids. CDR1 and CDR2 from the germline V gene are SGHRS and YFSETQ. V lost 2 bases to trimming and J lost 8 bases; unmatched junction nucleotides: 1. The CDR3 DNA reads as TGCGCCAGCAGCTTACTAGCGGGAGGGCATGAGCAGTTCTTC. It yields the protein CASSLLAGGHEQFF.

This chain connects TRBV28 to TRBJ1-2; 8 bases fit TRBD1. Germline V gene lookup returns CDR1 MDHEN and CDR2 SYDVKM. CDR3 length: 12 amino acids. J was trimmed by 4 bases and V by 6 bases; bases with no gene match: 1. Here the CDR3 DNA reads TGTGCCAGCAGCACAGGGGGCTATGGCTACACCTTC. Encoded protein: CASSTGGYGYTF.

DNA for the CDR3: TGTGCCAGCAGTGAGGAACTAGCGGGAGATTTCGAGCAGTACTTC. Translated: CASSEELAGDFEQYF. The V call is TRBV28, the J call TRBJ2-7, with 11 bases matching TRBD2. CDR3 length equals 15 residues. Losses at the gene ends were 5 bases for V and 6 bases for J; bases not matched to a gene: 9. Germline CDR1 and CDR2: MDHEN and SYDVKM.

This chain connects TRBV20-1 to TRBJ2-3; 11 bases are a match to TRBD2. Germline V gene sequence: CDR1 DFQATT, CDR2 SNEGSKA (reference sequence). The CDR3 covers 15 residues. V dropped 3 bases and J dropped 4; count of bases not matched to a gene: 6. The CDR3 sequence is CSASPGLAESDTQYF. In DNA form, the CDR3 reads TGCAGTGCTAGTCCGGGACTAGCGGAGTCAGATACGCAGTATTTT.

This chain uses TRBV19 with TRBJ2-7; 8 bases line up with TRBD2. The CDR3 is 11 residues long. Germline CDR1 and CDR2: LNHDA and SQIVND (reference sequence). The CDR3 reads CASSGYYEQYF. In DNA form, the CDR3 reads TGTGCATCTAGCGGGTATTACGAGCAGTACTTC.

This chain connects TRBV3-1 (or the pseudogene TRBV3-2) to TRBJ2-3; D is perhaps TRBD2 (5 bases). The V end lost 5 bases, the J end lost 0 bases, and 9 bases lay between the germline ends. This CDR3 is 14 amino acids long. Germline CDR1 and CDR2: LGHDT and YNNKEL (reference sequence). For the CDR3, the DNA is TGTGCCAGCAGCATTCGGGGTAGCACAGATACGCAGTATTTT. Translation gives CASSIRGSTDTQYF.

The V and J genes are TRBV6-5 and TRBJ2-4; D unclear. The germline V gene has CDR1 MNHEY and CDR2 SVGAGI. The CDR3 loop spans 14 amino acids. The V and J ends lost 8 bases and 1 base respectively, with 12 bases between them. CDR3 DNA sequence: TGTGCCAGCGGCAGGCATGAGGCCAAAAACATTCAGTACTTC. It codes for CASGRHEAKNIQYF.

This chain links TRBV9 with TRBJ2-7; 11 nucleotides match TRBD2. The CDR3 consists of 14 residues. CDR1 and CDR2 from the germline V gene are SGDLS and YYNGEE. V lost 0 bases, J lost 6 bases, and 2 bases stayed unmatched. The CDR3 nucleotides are TGTGCCAGCAGCGTAGCTAGCGGGAGGACCGAGCAGTACTTC. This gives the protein CASSVASGRTEQYF.

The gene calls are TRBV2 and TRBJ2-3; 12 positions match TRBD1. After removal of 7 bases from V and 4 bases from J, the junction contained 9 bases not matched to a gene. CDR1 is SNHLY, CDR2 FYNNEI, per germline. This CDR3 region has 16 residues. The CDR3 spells CASTRGGTGGADTQYF. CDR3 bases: TGTGCCAGCACAAGAGGAGGGACAGGGGGCGCAGATACGCAGTATTTT. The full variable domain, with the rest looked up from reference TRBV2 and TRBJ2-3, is EPEVTQTPSHQVTQMGQEVILRCVPISNHLYFYWYRQILGQKVEFLVSFYNNEISEKSEIFDDQFSVERPDGSNFTLKIRSTKLEDSAMYFCASTRGGTGGADTQYFGPGTRLTVL.

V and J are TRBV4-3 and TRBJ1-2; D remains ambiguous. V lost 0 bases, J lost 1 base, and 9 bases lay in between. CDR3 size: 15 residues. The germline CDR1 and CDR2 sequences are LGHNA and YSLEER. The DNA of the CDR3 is TGCGCCAGCAGCCAAGATCGCACAGTTAACTATGGCTACACCTTC. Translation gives CASSQDRTVNYGYTF.